The clone carrying this T cell receptor beta chain was counted a few times. Its specificity is not known. This entry is derived from a study of post-analysis software for immune sequencing data. Study overall: Patients with relapsing-remitting, secondary progressive and progressive-relapsing multiple sclerosis courses were all represented. Study outcomes and limitations: The authors found that F measure strongly co-clustered same-batch samples. The study found TRBV5-6, TRBV5-1 and TRBV20-1 among 4 or 5 TRBV segments more frequent in patients than controls. Those with multiple sclerosis, the patient group, showed significantly lower normalized Chao1 diversity than controls.

Built from TCR beta cDNA, the libraries had unique molecular identifiers in them. T cells numbering 1 to 10 million yielded around 500,000 cDNA molecules. TCRdb analysed the PCR reads with MiXCR anew, one entry per CDR3 protein. The repertoire holds about 770,000 distinct CDR3 sequences, with just over 45% as singletons. The CDR3 loop spans 14 amino acids. With V trimmed by 0 bases and J by 7 bases, 2 bases remained unmatched. CDR1 MNHEY and CDR2 SMNVEV come from the germline V gene (reference sequence). The sequenced sample consisted of blood. This TCR derives from a girl aged 5 to 17 with multiple sclerosis. V gene TRBV27 combines with J gene TRBJ2-1, with 8 bases identical to TRBD2. CDR3: CASSLSAGGNEQFF. Written as DNA, the CDR3 is TGTGCCAGCAGTTTATCGGCGGGGGGAAATGAGCAGTTCTTC.